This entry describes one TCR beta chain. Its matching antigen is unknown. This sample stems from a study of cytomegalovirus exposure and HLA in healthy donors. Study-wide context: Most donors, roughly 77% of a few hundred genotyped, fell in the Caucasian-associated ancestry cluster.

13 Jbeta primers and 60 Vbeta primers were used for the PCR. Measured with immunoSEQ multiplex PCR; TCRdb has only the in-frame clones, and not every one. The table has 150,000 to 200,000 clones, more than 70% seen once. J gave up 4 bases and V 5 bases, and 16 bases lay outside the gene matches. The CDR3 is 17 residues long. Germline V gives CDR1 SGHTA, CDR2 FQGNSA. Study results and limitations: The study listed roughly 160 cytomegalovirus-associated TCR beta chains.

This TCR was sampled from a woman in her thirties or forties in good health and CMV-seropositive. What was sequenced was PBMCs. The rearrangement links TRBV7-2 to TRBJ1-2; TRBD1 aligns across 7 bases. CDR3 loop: CASSPHPPNRGSYGYTF. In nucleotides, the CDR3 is TGTGCCAGCAGCCCGCATCCCCCGAACAGGGGAAGCTATGGCTACACCTTC.